Below, 5 T cell receptor beta chains from the same sample are listed, as sequenced in a study of vaccination and CD4 T cells after COVID-19. Oncomine TCR Beta short-read sequencing was applied to DNA from cultured CD4+ T cells. TCRdb called the PCR reads again in MiXCR, with one record for every CDR3 protein. In the table there are some 14,000 distinct CDR3 sequences, approximately 71% of which are singletons. Specified treatment: roughly ten-day PBMC culture with coronavirus spike peptide pools or control peptides (ViraFEST assay). Their recognized antigens are unknown. Sequenced material: CD4+ T cells from blood, cultured in vitro. These receptors were collected from a human donor who had recovered from COVID-19.

This clonotype was seen a handful of times. J is TRBJ1-2 and V is TRBV6-5; 7 bases align to TRBD1. Germline CDR1 MNHEY, CDR2 SVGAGI. The CDR3 runs to 15 residues. V was pared by 0 bases and J by 8 bases, with 9 bases of the junction left unmatched. The DNA of the CDR3 is TGTGCCAGCAGTTACTCCGCCCGACAGGGTAACGGCTACACCTTC. Its translation is CASSYSARQGNGYTF.

This clonotype was seen more than once but under ten times. The chain has TRBV7-2 and TRBJ2-3, with TRBD2 matching over 11 bases. The V gene's germline CDR1 is SGHTA and CDR2 FQGNSA. The CDR3 is made up of 20 amino acids. V shed 5 bases and J 3 bases; nucleotides not matched to a gene: 19. The CDR3 loop reads CASSGSGRGAGHYLTDTQYF. CDR3 coding DNA: TGTGCCAGCAGCGGTAGCGGGAGGGGAGCTGGGCACTATCTTACAGATACGCAGTATTTT.

The rearrangement uses TRBV12-3 or TRBV12-4 and TRBJ2-7; tentative D call: TRBD1 (6 bases). V lost 7 bases to trimming and J lost 0 bases, with 10 bases between them. CDR3 length: 13 amino acids. Here the CDR3 reads CASKKGGSYEQYF. In DNA, the CDR3 is TGTGCCAGCAAAAAAGGGGGCTCCTACGAGCAGTACTTC.

The chain couples TRBV20-1 to TRBJ2-6; D not certain. The CDR3 is 17 amino acids. The V gene lost 1 base and the J gene lost 0 bases, with 13 bases spanning the gap. Germline values: CDR1 DFQATT, CDR2 SNEGSKA (reference sequence). CDR3 bases: TGCAGTGCTAGAGGCCGACAACCCCTCTCTGGGGCCAACGTCCTGACTTTC. Amino acid sequence: CSARGRQPLSGANVLTF.

This chain joins TRBV10-3 and TRBJ2-1, with TRBD1 identical over 10 bases. Losses at the gene ends were 3 bases for V and 6 bases for J; bases not matched to a gene: 8. The CDR3 is made up of 16 amino acids. Per the germline V gene, CDR1 is ENHRY and CDR2 is SYGVKD. The CDR3 nucleotides are TGTGCCATCAGTGACGGGGGGACAGGGGTAGGCAATGAGCAGTTCTTC. Translation gives CAISDGGTGVGNEQFF.